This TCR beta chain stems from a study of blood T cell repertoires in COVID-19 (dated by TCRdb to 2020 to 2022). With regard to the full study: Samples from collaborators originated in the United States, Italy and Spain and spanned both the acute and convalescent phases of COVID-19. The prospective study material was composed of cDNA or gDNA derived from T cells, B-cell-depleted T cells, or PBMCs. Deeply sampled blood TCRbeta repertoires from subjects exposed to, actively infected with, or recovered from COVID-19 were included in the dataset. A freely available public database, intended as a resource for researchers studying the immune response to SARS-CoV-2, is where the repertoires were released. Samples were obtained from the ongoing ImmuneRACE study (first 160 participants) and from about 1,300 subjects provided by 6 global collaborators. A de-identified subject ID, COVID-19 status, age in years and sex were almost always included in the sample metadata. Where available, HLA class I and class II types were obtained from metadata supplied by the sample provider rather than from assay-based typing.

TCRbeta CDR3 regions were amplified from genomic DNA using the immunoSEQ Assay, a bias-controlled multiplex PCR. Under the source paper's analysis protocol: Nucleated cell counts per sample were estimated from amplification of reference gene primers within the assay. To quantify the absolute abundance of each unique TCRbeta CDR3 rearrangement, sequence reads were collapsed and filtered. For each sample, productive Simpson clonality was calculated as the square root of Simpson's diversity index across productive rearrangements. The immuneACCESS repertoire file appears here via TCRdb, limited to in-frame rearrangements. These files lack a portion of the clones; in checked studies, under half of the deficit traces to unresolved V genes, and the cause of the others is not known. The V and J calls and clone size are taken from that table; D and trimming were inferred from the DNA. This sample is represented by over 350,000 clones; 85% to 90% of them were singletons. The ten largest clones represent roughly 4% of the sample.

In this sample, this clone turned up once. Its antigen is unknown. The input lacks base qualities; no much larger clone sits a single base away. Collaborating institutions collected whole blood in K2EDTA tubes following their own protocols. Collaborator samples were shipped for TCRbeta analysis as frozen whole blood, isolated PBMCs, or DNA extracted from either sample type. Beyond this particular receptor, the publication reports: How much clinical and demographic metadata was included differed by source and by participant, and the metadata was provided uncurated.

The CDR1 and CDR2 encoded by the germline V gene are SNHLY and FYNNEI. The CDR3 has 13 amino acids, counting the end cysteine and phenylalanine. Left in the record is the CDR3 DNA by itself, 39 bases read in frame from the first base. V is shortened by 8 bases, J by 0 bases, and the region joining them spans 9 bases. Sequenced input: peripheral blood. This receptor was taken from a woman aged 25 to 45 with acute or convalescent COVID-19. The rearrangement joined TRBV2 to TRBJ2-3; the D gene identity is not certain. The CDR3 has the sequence CASLGFSTDTQYF. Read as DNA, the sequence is TGTGCCAGCTTGGGCTTCAGCACAGATACGCAGTATTTT.